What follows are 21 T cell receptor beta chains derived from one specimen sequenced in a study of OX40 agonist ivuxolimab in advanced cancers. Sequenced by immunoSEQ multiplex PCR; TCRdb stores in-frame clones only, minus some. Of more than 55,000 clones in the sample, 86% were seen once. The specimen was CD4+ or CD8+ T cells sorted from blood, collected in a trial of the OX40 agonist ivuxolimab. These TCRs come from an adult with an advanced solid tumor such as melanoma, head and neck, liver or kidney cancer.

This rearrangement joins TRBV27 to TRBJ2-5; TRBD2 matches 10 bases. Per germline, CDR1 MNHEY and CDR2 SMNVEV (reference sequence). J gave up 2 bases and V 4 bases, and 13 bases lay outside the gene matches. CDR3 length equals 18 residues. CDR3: CASSSPRASGGGQETQYF. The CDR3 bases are TGTGCCAGCAGTTCCCCCAGGGCGAGCGGGGGGGGACAAGAGACCCAGTACTTC.

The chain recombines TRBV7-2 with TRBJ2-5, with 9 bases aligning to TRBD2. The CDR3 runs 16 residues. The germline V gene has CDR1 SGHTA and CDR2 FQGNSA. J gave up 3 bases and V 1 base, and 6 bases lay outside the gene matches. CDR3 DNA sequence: TGTGCCAGCAGCTTAGGCCTAGCGGGGAGAGAAGAGACCCAGTACTTC. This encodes CASSLGLAGREETQYF.

DNA for the CDR3: TGTGCCAGCAGTTCCGGGACAGGGGGGAAAGATACGCAGTATTTT. Its translation is CASSSGTGGKDTQYF. V and J are TRBV6-1 and TRBJ2-3; 11 bases are shared with TRBD1. This CDR3 has 15 amino acids. The junction had 6 bases not matched to a gene; V was cut back by 5 bases and J by 5 bases. Germline V gene data show CDR1 as MNHNS and CDR2 as SASEGT.

This CDR3 is CASSQEGHSNQPQHF. CDR3 in DNA: TGCGCCAGCAGCCAAGAAGGACATAGCAATCAGCCCCAGCATTTT. The chain couples TRBV4-1 to TRBJ1-5; possibly TRBD1 for D (5 bases). The V end was cut by 0 bases, the J end by 0 bases, with 6 bases between. The CDR3 runs 15 residues. The V gene's germline CDR1 is MGHRA and CDR2 YSYEKL.

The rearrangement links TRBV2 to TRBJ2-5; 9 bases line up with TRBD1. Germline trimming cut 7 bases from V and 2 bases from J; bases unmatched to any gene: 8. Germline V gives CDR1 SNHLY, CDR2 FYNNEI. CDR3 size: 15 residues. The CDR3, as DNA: TGTGCCAGCACCCTACAGGGGGCCTGGCAAGAGACCCAGTACTTC. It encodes CASTLQGAWQETQYF.

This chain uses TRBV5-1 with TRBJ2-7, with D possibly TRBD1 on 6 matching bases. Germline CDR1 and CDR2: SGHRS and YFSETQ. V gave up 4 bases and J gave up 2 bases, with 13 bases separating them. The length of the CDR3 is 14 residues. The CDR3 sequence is CASSITGNAYEQYF. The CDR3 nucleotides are TGCGCCAGCAGCATTACAGGGAATGCCTACGAGCAGTACTTC.

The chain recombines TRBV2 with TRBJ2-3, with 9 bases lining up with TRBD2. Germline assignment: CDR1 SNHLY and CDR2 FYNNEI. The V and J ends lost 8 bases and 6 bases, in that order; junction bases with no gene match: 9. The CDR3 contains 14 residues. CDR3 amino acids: CASGGGLASDTQYF. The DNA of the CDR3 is TGTGCCAGCGGAGGGGGACTAGCATCGGATACGCAGTATTTT.

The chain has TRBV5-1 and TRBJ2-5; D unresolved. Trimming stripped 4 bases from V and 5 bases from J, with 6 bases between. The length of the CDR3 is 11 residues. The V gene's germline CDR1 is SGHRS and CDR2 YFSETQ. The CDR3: CASSLDETQYF. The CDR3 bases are TGCGCCAGCAGCCTCGACGAGACCCAGTACTTC.

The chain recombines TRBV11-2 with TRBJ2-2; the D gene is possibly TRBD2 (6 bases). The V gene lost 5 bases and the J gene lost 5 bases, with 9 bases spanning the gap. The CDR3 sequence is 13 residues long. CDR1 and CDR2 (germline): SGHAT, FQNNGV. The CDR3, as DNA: TGTGCCAGCAGCCCTGCGGGAACCGGGGAGCTGTTTTTT. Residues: CASSPAGTGELFF. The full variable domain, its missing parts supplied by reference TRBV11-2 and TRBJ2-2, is EAGVAQSPRYKIIEKRQSVAFWCNPISGHATLYWYQQILGQGPKLLIQFQNNGVVDDSQLPKDRFSAERLKGVDSTLKIQPAKLEDSAVYLCASSPAGTGELFFGEGSRLTVL.

CDR3 region: CASSKTPGQGVGTQYF. In DNA, the CDR3 is TGTGCCAGCAGCAAGACACCGGGACAGGGTGTTGGGACCCAGTACTTC. This chain links TRBV7-3 with TRBJ2-5; 9 bases align to TRBD1. CDR1 and CDR2 (germline): SGHTA, FQGTGA. The CDR3 runs to 16 residues. Trimming took 5 bases from V and 7 from J; bases not matched to a gene: 14.

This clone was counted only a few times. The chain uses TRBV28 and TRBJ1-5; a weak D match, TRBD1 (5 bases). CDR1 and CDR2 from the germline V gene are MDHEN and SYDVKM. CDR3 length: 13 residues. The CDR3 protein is CASGGTTNQPQHF. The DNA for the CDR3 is TGTGCTAGTGGGGGTACCACCAATCAGCCCCAGCATTTT.

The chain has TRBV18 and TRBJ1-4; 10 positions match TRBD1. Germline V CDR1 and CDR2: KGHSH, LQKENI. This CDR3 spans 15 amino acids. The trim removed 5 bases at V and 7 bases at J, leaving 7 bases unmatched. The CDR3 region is CASSSSTGGIEKLFF. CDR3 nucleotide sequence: TGTGCCAGCTCATCTTCGACAGGGGGCATTGAAAAACTGTTTTTT.

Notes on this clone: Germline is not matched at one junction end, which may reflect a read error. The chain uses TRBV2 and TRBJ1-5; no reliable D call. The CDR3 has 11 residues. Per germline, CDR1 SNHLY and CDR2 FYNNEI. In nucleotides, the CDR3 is TGTGCCAGCAGGGCAGAAGGGAGGTTAAATTTT. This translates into CASRAEGRLNF.

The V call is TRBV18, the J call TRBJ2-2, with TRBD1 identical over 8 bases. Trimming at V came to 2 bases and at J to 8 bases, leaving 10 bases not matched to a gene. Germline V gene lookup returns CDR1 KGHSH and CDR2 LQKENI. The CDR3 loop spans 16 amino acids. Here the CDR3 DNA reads TGTGCCAGCTCACCAAGACAGGGGAAAATGGCTGGGGAGCTGTTTTTT. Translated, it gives CASSPRQGKMAGELFF.

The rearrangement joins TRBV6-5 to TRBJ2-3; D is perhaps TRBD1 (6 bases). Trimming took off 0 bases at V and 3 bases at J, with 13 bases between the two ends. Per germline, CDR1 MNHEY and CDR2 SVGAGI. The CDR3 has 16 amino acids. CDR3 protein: CASSYSTTGRTDTQYF. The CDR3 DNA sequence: TGTGCCAGCAGTTACTCGACGACAGGTAGAACAGATACGCAGTATTTT.

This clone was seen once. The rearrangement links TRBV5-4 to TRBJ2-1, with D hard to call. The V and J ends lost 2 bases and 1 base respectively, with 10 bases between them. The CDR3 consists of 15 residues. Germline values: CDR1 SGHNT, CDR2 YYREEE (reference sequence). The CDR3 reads CASSFVSDSYNEQFF. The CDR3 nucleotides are TGTGCCAGCAGCTTCGTCAGCGATTCCTACAATGAGCAGTTCTTC.

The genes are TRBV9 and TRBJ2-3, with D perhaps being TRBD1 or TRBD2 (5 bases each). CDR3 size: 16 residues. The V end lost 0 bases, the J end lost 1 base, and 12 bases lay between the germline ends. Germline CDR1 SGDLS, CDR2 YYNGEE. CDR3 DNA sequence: TGTGCCAGCAGCGTAGGGTCTATGGGGGGCACAGATACGCAGTATTTT. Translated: CASSVGSMGGTDTQYF.

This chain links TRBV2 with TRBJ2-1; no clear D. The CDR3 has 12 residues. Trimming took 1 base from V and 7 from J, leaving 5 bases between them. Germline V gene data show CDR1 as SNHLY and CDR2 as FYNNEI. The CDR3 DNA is TGTGCCAGCAGTGAAGAGCCGAATGAGCAGTTCTTC. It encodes CASSEEPNEQFF.

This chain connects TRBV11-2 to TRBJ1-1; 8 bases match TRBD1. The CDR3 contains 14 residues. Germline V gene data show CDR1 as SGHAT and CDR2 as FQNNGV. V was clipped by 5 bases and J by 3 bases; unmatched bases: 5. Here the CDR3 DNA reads TGTGCCAGCAGCCTCGGGACAGGAGACACTGAAGCTTTCTTT. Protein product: CASSLGTGDTEAFF.

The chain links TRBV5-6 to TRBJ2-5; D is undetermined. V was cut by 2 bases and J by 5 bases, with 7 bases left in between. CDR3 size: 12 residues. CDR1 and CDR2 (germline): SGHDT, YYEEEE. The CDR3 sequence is CASSFASETQYF. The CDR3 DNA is TGTGCCAGCAGCTTTGCGTCTGAGACCCAGTACTTC.

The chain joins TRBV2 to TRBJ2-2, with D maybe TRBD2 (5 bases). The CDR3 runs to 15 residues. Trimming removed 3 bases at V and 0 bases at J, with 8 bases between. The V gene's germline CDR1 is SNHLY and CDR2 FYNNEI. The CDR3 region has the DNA TGTGCCAGCAGTGATCGAGGGCCGAACACCGGGGAGCTGTTTTTT. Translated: CASSDRGPNTGELFF.